These 14 T cell receptor beta chains were sequenced from one sample in a study of cytomegalovirus exposure and HLA in healthy donors. The PCR had 60 Vbeta and 13 Jbeta primers. Profiling relied on immunoSEQ multiplex PCR, and the TCRdb table lists in-frame clones only, not all of them. The sample contains over 55,000 clones, around 87% of which appear only once. Sequenced: PBMCs. The receptors stem from a man between 18 and 35 years old in good health and CMV-seronegative.

The chain joins TRBV29-1 to TRBJ1-4; D perhaps matches TRBD1 (5 bases). Looked up from germline, CDR1 is SQVTM and CDR2 is ANQGSEA. The CDR3 consists of 15 residues. The ends were cut back, 3 bases at V and 0 bases at J, with 11 bases in the middle. The CDR3 sequence: CSVDAGKATNEKLFF. DNA for the CDR3: TGCAGCGTTGATGCAGGGAAGGCAACTAATGAAAAACTGTTTTTT.

This sequence joins TRBV5-1 and TRBJ1-1; 9 bases map to TRBD1. The CDR3 is made up of 14 amino acids. Trimming at V came to 1 base and at J to 5 bases, leaving 3 bases not matched to a gene. The germline V gene encodes CDR1 SGHRS and CDR2 YFSETQ. For the CDR3, the DNA is TGCGCCAGCAGCTTGACAGGGGGCGAAACTGAAGCTTTCTTT. The encoded protein is CASSLTGGETEAFF. The entire variable domain, with the rest obtained from reference TRBV5-1 and TRBJ1-1, is as follows: KAGVTQTPRYLIKTRGQQVTLSCSPISGHRSVSWYQQTPGQGLQFLFEYFSETQRNKGNFPGRFSGRQFSNSRSEMNVSTLELGDSALYLCASSLTGGETEAFFGQGTRLTVV.

There are a few counts of this clone. This chain connects TRBV5-4 to TRBJ1-5, with D possibly matching TRBD1 (6 bases). Germline assignment: CDR1 SGHNT and CDR2 YYREEE (reference sequence). The CDR3 runs 12 residues. The ends were cut back, 5 bases at V and 6 bases at J, with 9 bases in the middle. The CDR3 sequence is CASSQDSQPQHF. Written as DNA, the CDR3 is TGTGCCAGCAGTCAGGACAGTCAGCCCCAGCATTTT.

This clone was counted a few times. V gene TRBV7-9 combines with J gene TRBJ1-2; D gene ambiguous. The CDR3 consists of 14 residues. Germline assignment: CDR1 SEHNR and CDR2 FQNEAQ (reference sequence). The germline V and J ends were trimmed by 5 bases and 2 bases, with 12 bases remaining between them. The CDR3 DNA reads as TGTGCCAGCAGCCCCCGAGAGGTGAACTATGGCTACACCTTC. Amino acid sequence: CASSPREVNYGYTF. The complete variable domain, with remaining parts taken from reference TRBV7-9 and TRBJ1-2, reads DTGVSQNPRHKITKRGQNVTFRCDPISEHNRLYWYRQTLGQGPEFLTYFQNEAQLEKSRLLSDRFSAERPKGSFSTLEIQRTEQGDSAMYLCASSPREVNYGYTFGSGTRLTVV.

The CDR3 DNA reads TGTGCCAGCAGCTTAGGGGCAGTTAGAAGCTATGGCTACACCTTC. This encodes CASSLGAVRSYGYTF. The V call is TRBV7-2, the J call TRBJ1-2; D not resolved. The CDR3 is made up of 15 amino acids. Germline CDR1 is SGHTA and CDR2 is FQGNSA. V was clipped by 1 base and J by 4 bases, with 13 bases between them.

The chain employs TRBV28 and TRBJ1-2; 8 bases fit TRBD1. Trimming removed 11 bases from V and 4 bases from J; junction bases left unmatched: 6. CDR3 size: 12 residues. CDR1 MDHEN and CDR2 SYDVKM come from the germline V gene. In DNA form, the CDR3 reads TGTGCCGGTGGACAGGGTGGCTATGGCTACACCTTC. The encoded protein is CAGGQGGYGYTF.

This clone has more than one count but fewer than ten. This chain joins TRBV7-8 and TRBJ1-4, with 8 bases fitting TRBD1. With V trimmed by 5 bases and J by 4 bases, 3 bases remained unmatched. The CDR3 sequence is 14 residues long. Germline loops: CDR1 SGHVS, CDR2 FQNEAQ. The CDR3 bases are TGTGCCAGCAGCACTGGACAGGGTAATGAAAAACTGTTTTTT. It is translated as CASSTGQGNEKLFF.

The chain employs TRBV7-9 and TRBJ2-7, with D perhaps TRBD1 (5 bases). The CDR3 has 14 residues. Per germline, CDR1 SEHNR and CDR2 FQNEAQ (reference sequence). V lost 2 bases and J lost 4, with 12 bases in between. In DNA, the CDR3 is TGTGCCAGCAGCTTAAGCCAGGGTCAATACGAGCAGTACTTC. Encoded protein: CASSLSQGQYEQYF.

V and J are TRBV6-5 and TRBJ2-1; the match to TRBD1 covers 7 bases. Germline V CDR1 and CDR2: MNHEY, SVGAGI. Trimming took 6 bases from V and 5 from J; bases not matched to a gene: 10. CDR3 length: 15 residues. CDR3 protein: CASSHPRTGDNEQFF. The CDR3 coding sequence is TGTGCCAGCAGCCACCCGCGGACAGGCGACAATGAGCAGTTCTTC.

The rearrangement joins TRBV7-9 to TRBJ2-5; 7 bases agree with TRBD1. Germline CDR1 SEHNR, CDR2 FQNEAQ (reference sequence). J lost 5 bases, V lost 4 bases, and 4 bases had no gene match. This CDR3 spans 13 amino acids. CDR3 in DNA: TGTGCCAGCAGCTCTGACAGGGTGGAGACCCAGTACTTC. Translating it yields CASSSDRVETQYF.

The chain joins TRBV10-3 to TRBJ1-3; possible D gene TRBD1, 5 bases. The germline V gene encodes CDR1 ENHRY and CDR2 SYGVKD. Trimming left V 3 bases short and J 5 bases short, with 14 bases between. CDR3 size: 15 residues. The CDR3 DNA reads TGTGCCATCAGTGATGGTAGACAGAAAAGAAACACCATATATTTT. Encoded protein: CAISDGRQKRNTIYF.

The chain combines TRBV7-9 with TRBJ1-5; no reliable D call. This CDR3 has 12 residues. V lost 5 bases and J 4 bases, leaving 6 bases between the germline ends. Germline V CDR1 and CDR2: SEHNR, FQNEAQ (reference sequence). The DNA for the CDR3 is TGTGCCAGCAGCCTCTCGAATCAGCCCCAGCATTTT. Translated, it gives CASSLSNQPQHF.

This sequence joins TRBV2 and TRBJ2-7, with unresolved D. The CDR3 loop spans 13 amino acids. CDR1 and CDR2 (germline): SNHLY, FYNNEI. Trimming took 6 bases from V and 3 from J, leaving 12 bases between them. The CDR3 loop is CASSLGSGYEQYF. CDR3 nucleotide sequence: TGTGCCAGCAGCCTCGGGTCGGGCTACGAGCAGTACTTC.

V and J are TRBV25-1 and TRBJ1-6; tentative D call: TRBD1 (5 bases). In germline, CDR1 is MGHDK, CDR2 SYGVNS. This CDR3 is 12 amino acids long. V was shortened by 6 bases and J by 10 bases, with 10 bases between the two germline ends. Here the CDR3 reads CASRGRGSPLHF. CDR3 DNA sequence: TGTGCCAGCAGGGGGCGTGGGTCACCCCTCCACTTT.